A selection of T cell receptor beta chains follows, all from one sample in a study of identical twins. TCRdb analysed the 5' RACE reads with MiXCR anew, one entry per CDR3 protein. The repertoire holds roughly 1.6 million distinct CDR3 sequences, with less than 35% as singletons. The specimen was cord blood. These receptors were collected from a newborn girl in good health. Each CDR3 is given with its conserved first and last residue. D genes are given only for firm matches. The listing skips clone size in some rows; elsewhere it reads once, few, many or a size class.

j_call: TRBJ1-4
v_call: TRBV28
d_call: TRBD1
clone_size: NA
cdr3_aa: CASKRGTGNEKLFF
cdr3_nt: TGTGCCAGCAAAAGGGGGACAGGGAACGAAAAACTGTTTTTT

j_call: TRBJ1-2
v_call: TRBV6-1
d_call: TRBD1
clone_size: few
cdr3_aa: CAGSPTGNYGYTF
cdr3_nt: TGTGCCGGCAGTCCGACAGGGAACTATGGCTACACCTTC

j_call: TRBJ2-7
v_call: TRBV7-8
d_call: TRBD1
clone_size: NA
cdr3_aa: CASSFTGGTTYEQYF
cdr3_nt: TGTGCCAGCAGCTTCACAGGGGGAACGACCTACGAGCAGTACTTC

j_call: TRBJ2-4
v_call: TRBV4-1
d_call: TRBD2
clone_size: NA
cdr3_aa: CASSQWTSGSDNEQYF
cdr3_nt: TGCGCCAGCAGCCAATGGACTAGCGGGTCTGACAATGAGCAGTACTTC

j_call: TRBJ1-2
v_call: TRBV18
d_call: TRBD1
clone_size: few
cdr3_aa: CASSPIGQGGYGYTF
cdr3_nt: TGTGCCAGCTCGCCCATCGGACAGGGAGGCTATGGCTACACCTTC

j_call: TRBJ1-2
v_call: TRBV5-1
d_call: NA
clone_size: NA
cdr3_aa: CACSFGGRSYTYGYTF
cdr3_nt: TGCGCCTGCAGTTTTGGTGGGCGAAGCTACACCTATGGCTACACCTTC

j_call: TRBJ2-4
v_call: TRBV27
d_call: TRBD1
clone_size: NA
cdr3_aa: CASSPGGYKNIQYF
cdr3_nt: TGTGCCAGCAGTCCAGGGGGCTACAAAAACATTCAGTACTTC

j_call: TRBJ1-4
v_call: TRBV5-1
d_call: TRBD1
clone_size: NA
cdr3_aa: CASSGDRHNEKLFF
cdr3_nt: TGCGCCAGCAGCGGGGACAGACATAATGAAAAACTGTTTTTT

j_call: TRBJ2-3
v_call: TRBV5-6
d_call: NA
clone_size: many
cdr3_aa: CASSFSRDTQYF
cdr3_nt: TGCGCCAGCAGCTTCTCCCGAGATACGCAGTATTTT

j_call: TRBJ1-1
v_call: TRBV5-1
d_call: NA
clone_size: NA
cdr3_aa: CASRDTGLNTEAFF
cdr3_nt: TGCGCCAGCAGAGATACAGGCCTGAACACTGAAGCTTTCTTT

j_call: TRBJ1-2
v_call: TRBV5-1
d_call: TRBD1
clone_size: many
cdr3_aa: CASSSRTGSNYGYTF
cdr3_nt: TGCGCCAGCAGCTCGCGGACAGGCTCTAACTATGGCTACACCTTC

j_call: TRBJ2-7
v_call: TRBV5-1
d_call: NA
clone_size: few
cdr3_aa: CASSDPRGYEQYF
cdr3_nt: TGCGCCAGCAGCGACCCTAGGGGCTACGAGCAGTACTTC

j_call: TRBJ1-1
v_call: TRBV12-3/TRBV12-4
d_call: NA
clone_size: NA
cdr3_aa: CASSPWASNTEAFF
cdr3_nt: TGTGCCAGCAGTCCATGGGCCTCTAACACTGAAGCTTTCTTT

j_call: TRBJ2-1
v_call: TRBV10-3
d_call: TRBD2
clone_size: few
cdr3_aa: CAISGDGLAGGWDEQFF
cdr3_nt: TGTGCCATCAGTGGGGACGGACTAGCGGGAGGGTGGGATGAGCAGTTCTTC

j_call: TRBJ2-3
v_call: TRBV20-1
d_call: NA
clone_size: few
cdr3_aa: CSARDLEADTQYF
cdr3_nt: TGCAGTGCTAGAGATCTGGAAGCAGATACGCAGTATTTT

j_call: TRBJ1-1
v_call: TRBV21-1
d_call: NA
clone_size: NA
cdr3_aa: CASSKKAGRDTEAFF
cdr3_nt: TGTGCCAGCAGCAAAAAGGCCGGCAGGGACACTGAAGCTTTCTTT

j_call: TRBJ1-4
v_call: TRBV5-1
d_call: NA
clone_size: NA
cdr3_aa: CASSWVAGGNEKLFF
cdr3_nt: TGCGCCAGCAGCTGGGTAGCGGGGGGTAATGAAAAACTGTTTTTT

j_call: TRBJ2-4
v_call: TRBV4-2
d_call: NA
clone_size: few
cdr3_aa: CASSQDRVENIQYF
cdr3_nt: TGTGCCAGCAGCCAAGACAGGGTAGAAAACATTCAGTACTTC

j_call: TRBJ2-3
v_call: TRBV28
d_call: NA
clone_size: many
cdr3_aa: CASSLSAASDTQYF
cdr3_nt: TGTGCCAGCAGTTTATCAGCGGCGTCAGATACGCAGTATTTT

j_call: TRBJ1-5
v_call: TRBV4-2
d_call: NA
clone_size: NA
cdr3_aa: CASSRVLQGRAQPQHF
cdr3_nt: TGTGCCAGCAGCCGAGTACTCCAGGGTCGGGCTCAGCCCCAGCATTTT

j_call: TRBJ2-7
v_call: TRBV3-1
d_call: TRBD1
clone_size: few
cdr3_aa: CASSPGQATPYEQYF
cdr3_nt: TGTGCCAGCAGCCCCGGACAGGCTACACCCTACGAGCAGTACTTC

j_call: TRBJ2-1
v_call: TRBV5-1
d_call: NA
clone_size: NA
cdr3_aa: CASSPEVGSYNEQFF
cdr3_nt: TGCGCCAGCAGCCCGGAAGTTGGCTCCTACAATGAGCAGTTCTTC